A selection of T cell receptor beta chains follows, all from one sample in a study of human T cells and chemical hapten exposure. TCRdb passed the RACE reads through MiXCR, listing each CDR3 protein once. The data hold under 130,000 distinct CDR3 sequences, with 9.5% to 11% observed a single time. The sample here was whole blood, taken in connection with sensitization to the hapten diphenylcyclopropenone (DPC). These TCRs come from a woman between 40 and 50 years old with alopecia areata. Some clones in this sample may be carry-over from other donors' samples. CDR3s include the opening cysteine and the closing phenylalanine or tryptophan. The order of the fields is CDR3 DNA, CDR3 protein, clone size, V gene, D gene, J gene. The D gene is left open where the match is weak. The listing skips clone size in some rows; elsewhere it reads once, few, many or a size class.

TGTGCCAGCAGCTGGGACAGGGGGAAGGATACGCAGTATTTT	CASSWDRGKDTQYF	NA	TRBV5-4	TRBD1	TRBJ2-3
TGTGCCAGCAGCCCCGCAGGGACTAGCGGGCCTAGAGGGGAGACCCAGTACTTC	CASSPAGTSGPRGETQYF	many	TRBV11-2	TRBD2	TRBJ2-5
TGTGCCAGCAGCTACGGACAGGGAGGAGAAAAACTGTTTTTT	CASSYGQGGEKLFF	many	TRBV9	TRBD1	TRBJ1-4
TGCAGTGCTAGGGAGCCCGGGGGGCTGATGGATGGCTACACCTTC	CSAREPGGLMDGYTF	NA	TRBV20-1	NA	TRBJ1-2
TGCAGTGCTAGCGTCCCCCCCGGCCACACGGGGAATGAGCAGTTCTTC	CSASVPPGHTGNEQFF	NA	TRBV20-1	NA	TRBJ2-1
TGTGCCAGCAGTTTAAGTGGCAGGGTGGGAGGCTACACCTTC	CASSLSGRVGGYTF	many	TRBV12-3/TRBV12-4	NA	TRBJ1-2
TGTGCCAGCAGCCCTACCCGGGGCCGTTACGAGCAGTACTTC	CASSPTRGRYEQYF	few	TRBV12-3/TRBV12-4	NA	TRBJ2-7
TGTGCCAGCAGTGCCTACAGGGGAACTGAAGCTTTCTTT	CASSAYRGTEAFF	few	TRBV25-1	TRBD1	TRBJ1-1
TGTGCCAGCAGTTATTTAACAGATACGCAGTATTTT	CASSYLTDTQYF	few	TRBV6-6	NA	TRBJ2-3
TGTGCCAGCAGCCAAGTCGTGGGGGGCGGCACAGATACGCAGTATTTT	CASSQVVGGGTDTQYF	many	TRBV4-2	NA	TRBJ2-3
TGCGCCAGCAGCCAAGAAGTCCTAGGCGCCTACAATGAGCAGTTCTTC	CASSQEVLGAYNEQFF	many	TRBV4-3	NA	TRBJ2-1
TGTGCCAGCAGCGTTAGCGGGATCTCCACCGGGGAGCTGTTTTTT	CASSVSGISTGELFF	few	TRBV9	TRBD2	TRBJ2-2
TGTGCCAGCCTCAGGGGGGAATACGAGCAGTACTTC	CASLRGEYEQYF	few	TRBV12-3/TRBV12-4	NA	TRBJ2-7
TGTGCCAGCAGCCAAGATTATCGCACAGGGGGGGGACTCCGCTTAAGTGAGCAGTTCTTC	CASSQDYRTGGGLRLSEQFF	few	TRBV3-2	NA	TRBJ2-1
TGTGCCGGACGACAGGGAGGGCATGGCTACACCTTC	CAGRQGGHGYTF	NA	TRBV2	TRBD1	TRBJ1-2
TGTGCCAGCAGCTTAGCCGGGTCCCATTACGAGCAGTACTTC	CASSLAGSHYEQYF	NA	TRBV7-9	NA	TRBJ2-7
TGTGCCAGCAGTCCTTTGTATGACTCCTACAATGAGCAGTTCTTC	CASSPLYDSYNEQFF	many	TRBV14	NA	TRBJ2-1
TGTGCCAGCAGTTTATCGAGGACAGGGGGCTACGAGCAGTACTTC	CASSLSRTGGYEQYF	NA	TRBV27	TRBD1	TRBJ2-7
TGCAGTGCTAGGGAGCTCTTGAACACCGGGGAGCTGTTTTTT	CSARELLNTGELFF	NA	TRBV20-1	NA	TRBJ2-2
TGTGCCAGCTCACCATCCCAGATGAACACTGAAGCTTTCTTT	CASSPSQMNTEAFF	many	TRBV18	NA	TRBJ1-1
TGTGCCAGCAAGGAGGGACAGGGAATGCCCTCTGGAAACACCATATATTTT	CASKEGQGMPSGNTIYF	many	TRBV18	TRBD1	TRBJ1-3
TGCGCCAGCAGCTTGGAAGGGAGCGGAAGCAATCAGCCCCAGCATTTT	CASSLEGSGSNQPQHF	few	TRBV5-1	NA	TRBJ1-5
TGCAGCGTTGACAGGGCGGATACGCAGTATTTT	CSVDRADTQYF	many	TRBV29-1	NA	TRBJ2-3
TGTGCCAGCACCCGCGGACGGACCGAACTAGCCAAAAACATTCAGTACTTC	CASTRGRTELAKNIQYF	many	TRBV6-2/TRBV6-3	NA	TRBJ2-4
TGTGCCAGCCAGGCAGGCCTCAATCAGCCCCAGCATTTT	CASQAGLNQPQHF	NA	TRBV6-2/TRBV6-3	NA	TRBJ1-5
TGTGCCAGCAGCTTAGTGGGCAGGATGGGGGAGCAGTACTTC	CASSLVGRMGEQYF	NA	TRBV11-2	NA	TRBJ2-7
TGTGCCAGCGACGGAGACTTCGAGCAGTACTTC	CASDGDFEQYF	NA	TRBV6-6	NA	TRBJ2-7
TGTGCAAGTCGCTCCGCCCTTAGCGGCGGCACAGATACGCAGTATTTT	CASRSALSGGTDTQYF	few	TRBV12-2	NA	TRBJ2-3
TGCAGTGCAAAGTGGGTAGCGGGGGGTAATGAGCAGTTCTTC	CSAKWVAGGNEQFF	few	TRBV20-1	TRBD2	TRBJ2-1
TGTGCCAGCAGTTTCTGGTTAGGACCCTCGGAGCAGTACTTC	CASSFWLGPSEQYF	NA	TRBV28	NA	TRBJ2-7
TGTGCCAGCAGTTACCTGGGACAGCGGGAGGGCAAAAACATTCAGTACTTC	CASSYLGQREGKNIQYF	NA	TRBV6-2/TRBV6-3	TRBD2	TRBJ2-4
TGTGCCAGCAGCGGACCCAAAACAGCCCTCTCTGGAAACACCATATATTTT	CASSGPKTALSGNTIYF	NA	TRBV7-9	NA	TRBJ1-3
TGTGCCAGCAGCCCAGGGGACTCCTCGGGGACCGGGGAGCTGTTTTTT	CASSPGDSSGTGELFF	NA	TRBV11-3	NA	TRBJ2-2
TGCAGCGTTGAAGACACCCCCTTGGCGGACTACCAAGAGACCCAGTACTTC	CSVEDTPLADYQETQYF	few	TRBV29-1	NA	TRBJ2-5
TGTGCCAGCAGCGAGAGAAGCTCTGGAAACACCATATATTTT	CASSERSSGNTIYF	NA	TRBV9	NA	TRBJ1-3
TGCGCCAGCAGCCAAGCATACGGGGGCCCGACCTACGAGCAGTACTTC	CASSQAYGGPTYEQYF	many	TRBV4-3	NA	TRBJ2-7
TGTGCCAGCAGCTTAGGGACAGGGTCCTACGAGCAGTACTTC	CASSLGTGSYEQYF	many	TRBV11-2	TRBD1	TRBJ2-7
TGTGCCAGCAGCCAAGGTGGCGGGGTGAACACCGGGGAGCTGTTTTTT	CASSQGGGVNTGELFF	NA	TRBV3-1	NA	TRBJ2-2
TGTGCCAGCAACCCTAAGGGGGTAGCGGGGAACTTTGGATACAATGAGCAGTTCTTC	CASNPKGVAGNFGYNEQFF	few	TRBV5-4	TRBD2	TRBJ2-1
TGTGCCAGCAGCATACAGGGAGGTGGAAACACCATATATTTT	CASSIQGGGNTIYF	NA	TRBV11-2	NA	TRBJ1-3
TGTGCCAGCAGTTTACCTGGACAGCGCCCTCCCAATGAGCAGTTCTTC	CASSLPGQRPPNEQFF	NA	TRBV27	NA	TRBJ2-1
TGTGCCAGCAGAACATTAACACGGAACACTGAAGCTTTCTTT	CASRTLTRNTEAFF	NA	TRBV27	NA	TRBJ1-1
TGTGCCACCAGTGGTCCGGGGACAGGGGGGTTGAATGAGCAGTTCTTC	CATSGPGTGGLNEQFF	few	TRBV24-1	TRBD1	TRBJ2-1
TGTGCCAGCAGCTTAGCTAGCGGGAGGTCCATAGAGACCCAGTACTTC	CASSLASGRSIETQYF	many	TRBV7-2	TRBD2	TRBJ2-5
TGTGCCAGCACCATTTGGGGGAGAGATGACGGGCAGTTCTTC	CASTIWGRDDGQFF	NA	TRBV28	NA	TRBJ2-1
TGTGCCAGCAGCTTGGAGGCGGCCACTTACTACGAGCAGTACTTC	CASSLEAATYYEQYF	few	TRBV5-4	NA	TRBJ2-7
TGTGCCAGCAGCTTATGGGGGGCGCAGAGCGGGGAGCTGTTTTTT	CASSLWGAQSGELFF	NA	TRBV7-8	NA	TRBJ2-2
TGTGCCAGCAGCCAGACTAGCGGGAGGGCCGGTGAGCAGTTCTTC	CASSQTSGRAGEQFF	NA	TRBV2	TRBD2	TRBJ2-1
TGTGCCAGCAGCGTGGGAACAGGGACAGGACTCACCTACGAGCAGTACTTC	CASSVGTGTGLTYEQYF	many	TRBV9	TRBD1	TRBJ2-7